These 17 T cell receptor beta chains originate from one sample sequenced in a study of T-cell reconstitution after alpha-beta-depleted transplantation in children. The TCRbeta library was prepared with unique molecular identifiers. TCRdb reprocessed the PCR reads via MiXCR and lists one record per CDR3 protein. The table includes hundreds of thousands of distinct CDR3 sequences, approximately 13% detected once. This specimen was PBMCs, mostly from graft donor cells, taken 360 days after TCRalphabeta/CD19-depleted stem cell transplant. Source of these receptors: a male patient aged 10-17 years who had a stem cell transplant for acute myeloid leukemia, so the T cells may come from the graft donor.

This clonotype was counted between two and nine times. V gene TRBV5-1 combines with J gene TRBJ2-1, with 16 bases that match TRBD2. V dropped 2 bases and J dropped 3; count of bases not matched to a gene: 8. CDR1 and CDR2 (germline): SGHRS, YFSETQ. This CDR3 is 19 amino acids long. CDR3 residues: CASSLIAGLAGGRYNEQFF. The CDR3 nucleotides read TGCGCCAGCAGCTTAATTGCGGGACTAGCGGGAGGGCGCTACAATGAGCAGTTCTTC.

The table lists this clonotype with many counts. The CDR3 sequence is CASSLYLRGGSTGELFF. The DNA for the CDR3 is TGTGCCAGCAGTTTATACCTCCGCGGCGGGTCCACCGGGGAGCTGTTTTTT. The V call is TRBV28, the J call TRBJ2-2, with a weak D call TRBD2 (5 bases). Trimming removed 1 base from V and 4 bases from J, with 16 bases in between. The V gene's germline CDR1 is MDHEN and CDR2 SYDVKM. CDR3 length: 17 amino acids. Looking up the rest from reference TRBV28 and TRBJ2-2 gives the full variable domain: DVKVTQSSRYLVKRTGEKVFLECVQDMDHENMFWYRQDPGLGLRLIYFSYDVKMKEKGDIPEGYSVSREKKERFSLILESASTNQTSMYLCASSLYLRGGSTGELFFGEGSRLTVL.

The chain uses TRBV11-2 and TRBJ2-3; 10 positions agree with TRBD2. J lost 2 bases, V lost 5 bases, and 13 bases had no gene match. The CDR3 runs to 18 residues. CDR1 and CDR2 (germline): SGHAT, FQNNGV. CDR3 coding DNA: TGTGCCAGCAGCCGCCGCCTACTAGCGGGGCCCCACACAGATACGCAGTATTTT. Translating it yields CASSRRLLAGPHTDTQYF. Supplemented by reference TRBV11-2 and TRBJ2-3, the full variable domain reads EAGVAQSPRYKIIEKRQSVAFWCNPISGHATLYWYQQILGQGPKLLIQFQNNGVVDDSQLPKDRFSAERLKGVDSTLKIQPAKLEDSAVYLCASSRRLLAGPHTDTQYFGPGTRLTVL.

This clonotype has just a few counts. The chain carries TRBV3-1 and TRBJ2-5, with 7 bases identical to TRBD1. V shed 4 bases, J shed 5 bases, and the junction held 7 bases outside the gene matches. The CDR3 loop spans 14 amino acids. Per the germline V gene, CDR1 is LGHDT and CDR2 is YNNKEL (reference sequence). The CDR3 here is CASSLLGGAETQYF. As DNA, the CDR3 is TGTGCCAGCAGCCTATTAGGGGGCGCGGAGACCCAGTACTTC.

Many counts were recorded for this clonotype. The rearrangement uses TRBV3-1 and TRBJ2-7; D unclear. V dropped 0 bases and J dropped 3 bases, with 12 bases sitting between them. Germline values: CDR1 LGHDT, CDR2 YNNKEL (reference sequence). The CDR3 runs 15 residues. This CDR3 reads CASSQDQGKRYEQYF. In nucleotides, the CDR3 is TGTGCCAGCAGCCAAGATCAAGGGAAGCGCTACGAGCAGTACTTC.

This clonotype has a count of ten or more. The chain employs TRBV5-6 and TRBJ2-1, with unresolved D. The V and J ends lost 0 bases and 6 bases respectively, with 10 bases between them. The CDR3 has 14 amino acids. CDR1 and CDR2 from the germline V gene are SGHDT and YYEEEE. DNA of the CDR3: TGTGCCAGCAGCTTGGCCGGATCGGGCAATGAGCAGTTCTTC. This sequence encodes CASSLAGSGNEQFF. The whole variable domain, remainder taken from reference TRBV5-6 and TRBJ2-1, is DAGVTQSPTHLIKTRGQQVTLRCSPKSGHDTVSWYQQALGQGPQFIFQYYEEEERQRGNFPDRFSGHQFPNYSSELNVNALLLGDSALYLCASSLAGSGNEQFFGPGTRLTVL.

Only a few counts were recorded for this clonotype. The V call is TRBV11-2, the J call TRBJ2-3; D gene uncertain. V was clipped by 4 bases and J by 8 bases, with 10 bases between them. The CDR3 spans 12 residues. Looked up from germline, CDR1 is SGHAT and CDR2 is FQNNGV. The CDR3 is CASSSSGPTQYF. CDR3 coding DNA: TGTGCCAGCAGCTCCTCCGGACCTACGCAGTATTTT.

This clonotype was observed a handful of times. The chain recombines TRBV28 with TRBJ2-2; 12 positions match TRBD2. J gave up 7 bases and V 3 bases, and 18 bases lay outside the gene matches. CDR1 is MDHEN and CDR2 is SYDVKM in the germline V gene. This CDR3 contains 20 residues. The CDR3 reads CASSFLRLKRLAGVGGELFF. DNA of the CDR3: TGTGCCAGCAGTTTTCTCCGACTGAAGAGACTAGCGGGAGTTGGCGGGGAGCTGTTTTTT.

A word on this clonotype: A much larger clone sits a single nucleotide away, making a read error possible. CDR3 nucleotide sequence: TGCGCCAGCAGCCAGTCTGAGGCCTACGAGCAGTTCTTC. Its translation is CASSQSEAYEQFF. The chain is built from TRBV4-3 and TRBJ2-7; D uncertain. The closer fit of TRBJ2-1 to the DNA end suggests the J call may be wrong. This CDR3 region has 13 residues. In germline, CDR1 is LGHNA, CDR2 YSLEER.

This clonotype has at least ten counts. The gene calls are TRBV12-3 or TRBV12-4 and TRBJ2-1; D is possibly TRBD2 (5 bases). V lost 3 bases, J lost 5 bases, and 14 bases lay in between. The CDR3 sequence is 15 residues long. DNA for the CDR3: TGTGCCAGCAGTTTCATTGGGAGAAGTAACAATGAGCAGTTCTTC. It is translated as CASSFIGRSNNEQFF.

The rearrangement uses TRBV27 and TRBJ2-1; TRBD2 might be the D (6 bases). Germline V gene data show CDR1 as MNHEY and CDR2 as SMNVEV (reference sequence). The germline V and J ends were trimmed by 8 bases and 0 bases, with 11 bases remaining between them. The CDR3 contains 14 residues. CDR3 residues: CASWDFPSYNEQFF. The DNA of the CDR3 is TGTGCCAGCTGGGACTTCCCCTCCTACAATGAGCAGTTCTTC.

V and J are TRBV29-1 and TRBJ1-2; D might be TRBD1 (6 bases). From germline, CDR1 is SQVTM and CDR2 ANQGSEA. V was trimmed by 7 bases and J by 2 bases, leaving 11 bases between them. The CDR3 contains 12 residues. CDR3 nucleotide sequence: TGCAGCGCGTTCGACAGGAACTATGGCTACACCTTC. Amino acid sequence: CSAFDRNYGYTF.

The rearrangement joins TRBV20-1 to TRBJ2-7; the D gene is possibly TRBD2 (6 bases). Germline V gene data show CDR1 as DFQATT and CDR2 as SNEGSKA (reference sequence). CDR3 length: 13 residues. V shed 8 bases and J shed 1 base, with 15 bases lying between them. CDR3 coding DNA: TGCAGTCCTTATCGGGAGCGGTCCTACGAGCAGTACTTC. This sequence encodes CSPYRERSYEQYF.

This chain links TRBV24-1 with TRBJ2-1; a weak D match, TRBD1 (5 bases). The CDR3 is made up of 13 amino acids. Germline CDR1 is KGHDR and CDR2 is SFDVKD. V lost 5 bases, J lost 8 bases, and 12 bases lay in between. CDR3 in DNA: TGTGCCACCAGTGTCCTAGGGGTCGATGAGCAGTTCTTC. Protein: CATSVLGVDEQFF.

This clonotype was seen at least ten times. The J gene is TRBJ2-1, the V gene TRBV29-1; a weak D match, TRBD2 (6 bases). This CDR3 region has 14 residues. V was pared by 7 bases and J by 0 bases, with 13 bases between. The germline V gene encodes CDR1 SQVTM and CDR2 ANQGSEA. CDR3 protein: CSARDGSSYNEQFF. CDR3 in DNA: TGCAGCGCGAGGGACGGGAGCTCCTACAATGAGCAGTTCTTC.

This clonotype was detected a few times. The chain combines TRBV7-9 with TRBJ2-7, with D possibly TRBD1 on 6 matching bases. V was shortened by 1 base and J by 0 bases, with 16 bases between the two germline ends. Per the germline V gene, CDR1 is SEHNR and CDR2 is FQNEAQ (reference sequence). The CDR3 covers 17 residues. The CDR3 spells CASSLGSAGESSYEQYF. CDR3 DNA sequence: TGTGCCAGCAGCTTAGGTTCGGCAGGGGAGAGCTCCTACGAGCAGTACTTC.

There are many counts of this clonotype. The rearrangement links TRBV6-6 to TRBJ2-7, with 7 bases that match TRBD1. Per the germline V gene, CDR1 is MNHNY and CDR2 is SVGAGI (reference sequence). The CDR3 contains 12 residues. V lost 4 bases and J lost 5; bases outside the gene matches: 2. The CDR3 sequence: CASSFTGDEQYF. The CDR3 DNA reads as TGTGCCAGCAGTTTTACAGGGGACGAGCAGTACTTC.